This T cell receptor beta chain originates from a study of blood T cell repertoires in COVID-19. As for the study in general: COVID-19 samples collected from the United States, Italy and Spain covered acute and convalescent phases. T cells, B-cell-depleted T cells, or PBMCs provided the cDNA or gDNA that served as material.

The authors' processing: By means of reference gene primer amplification, nucleated cell counts were estimated. Assay: immunoSEQ multiplex PCR; the TCRdb copy retains only in-frame clones and omits some. V and J calls and clone size are as listed in that table; D and trimming were resolved from the DNA. The sample shows under 85,000 clones, roughly four fifths of them seen only once. The ends were cut back, 1 base at V and 1 base at J, with 4 bases in the middle. The CDR3 consists of 13 residues. The germline CDR1 and CDR2 sequences are LGHNA and YSLEER. The sequenced sample was peripheral blood. The receptor was isolated from a woman older than 75 with active or convalescent COVID-19. The chain links TRBV4-3 to TRBJ1-1; D call uncertain. Here the CDR3 reads CASSQGQNTEAFF. The CDR3 DNA reads as TGCGCCAGCAGCCAAGGGCAGAACACTGAAGCTTTCTTT.